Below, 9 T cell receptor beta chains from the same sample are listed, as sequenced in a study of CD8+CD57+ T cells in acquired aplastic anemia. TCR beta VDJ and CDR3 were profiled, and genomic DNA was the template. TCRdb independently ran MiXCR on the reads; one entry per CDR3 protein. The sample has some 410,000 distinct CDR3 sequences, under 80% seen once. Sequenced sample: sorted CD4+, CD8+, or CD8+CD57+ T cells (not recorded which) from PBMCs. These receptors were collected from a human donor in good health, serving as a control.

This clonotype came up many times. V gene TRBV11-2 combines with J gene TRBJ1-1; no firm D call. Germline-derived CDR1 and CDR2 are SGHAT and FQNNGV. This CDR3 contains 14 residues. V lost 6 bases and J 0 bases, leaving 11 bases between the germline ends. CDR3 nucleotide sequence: TGTGCCAGCAGAAGAGAATTAATGAACACTGAAGCTTTCTTT. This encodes CASRRELMNTEAFF.

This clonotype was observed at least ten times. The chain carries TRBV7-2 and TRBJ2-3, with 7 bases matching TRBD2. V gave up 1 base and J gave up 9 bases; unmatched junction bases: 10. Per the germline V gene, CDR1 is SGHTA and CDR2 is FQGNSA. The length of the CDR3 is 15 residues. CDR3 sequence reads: CASSLDGTNSVTQYF. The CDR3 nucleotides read TGTGCCAGCAGCTTAGATGGGACTAATTCCGTCACGCAGTATTTT.

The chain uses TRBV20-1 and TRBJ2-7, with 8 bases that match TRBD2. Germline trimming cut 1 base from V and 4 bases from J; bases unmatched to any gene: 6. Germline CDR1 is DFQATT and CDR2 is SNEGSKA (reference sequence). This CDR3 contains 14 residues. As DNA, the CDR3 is TGCAGTGCTAGAGCAGGACCGGGGGGGTACGAGCAGTACTTC. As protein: CSARAGPGGYEQYF.

The CDR3 region is CSASDRDYEQYF. In DNA, the CDR3 is TGCAGTGCTTCGGACAGGGACTACGAGCAGTACTTC. This chain joins TRBV20-1 and TRBJ2-7; TRBD1 matches 8 bases. This CDR3 is built from 12 residues. Unmatched junction bases numbered 3, after V lost 5 bases and J lost 3 bases. Germline V CDR1 and CDR2: DFQATT, SNEGSKA (reference sequence).

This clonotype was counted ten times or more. The CDR3 sequence is CASSLDLGDGYTF. CDR3 DNA sequence: TGTGCCAGCAGTTTAGATCTGGGGGATGGCTACACCTTC. The chain links TRBV12-3 or TRBV12-4 to TRBJ1-2; perhaps TRBD1 as D (5 bases). V gave up 1 base and J gave up 6 bases, with 9 bases separating them. This CDR3 is 13 amino acids long.

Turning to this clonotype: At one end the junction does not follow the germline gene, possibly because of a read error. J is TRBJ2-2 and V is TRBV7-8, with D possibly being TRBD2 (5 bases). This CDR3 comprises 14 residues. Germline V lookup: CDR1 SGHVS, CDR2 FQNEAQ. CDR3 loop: CASSLVPEAGEHTF. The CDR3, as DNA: TGTGCCAGCAGCTTAGTGCCGGAGGCCGGTGAGCACACTTTT.

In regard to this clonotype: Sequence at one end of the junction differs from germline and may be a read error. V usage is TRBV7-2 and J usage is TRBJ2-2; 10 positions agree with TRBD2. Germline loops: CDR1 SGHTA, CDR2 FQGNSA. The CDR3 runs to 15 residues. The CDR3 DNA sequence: TGTGCCAGCAGCTCGGGTACTAGCGGGGTCGGGGAGCTGCTTTTT. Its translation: CASSSGTSGVGELLF.

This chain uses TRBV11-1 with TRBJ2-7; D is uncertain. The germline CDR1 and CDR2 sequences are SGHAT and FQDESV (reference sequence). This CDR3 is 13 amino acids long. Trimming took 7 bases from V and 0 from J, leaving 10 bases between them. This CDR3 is CASKGNSSYEQYF. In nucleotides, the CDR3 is TGTGCCAGCAAGGGCAATAGCTCCTACGAGCAGTACTTC.

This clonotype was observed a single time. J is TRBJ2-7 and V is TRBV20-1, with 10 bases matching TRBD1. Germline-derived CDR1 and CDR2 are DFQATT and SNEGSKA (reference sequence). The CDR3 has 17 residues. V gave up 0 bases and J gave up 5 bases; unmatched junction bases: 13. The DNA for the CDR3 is TGCAGTGCTAGAGATCGGATTGGGTGGGACAGGGGCCACGAGCAGTACTTC. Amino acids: CSARDRIGWDRGHEQYF.